The 8 T cell receptor beta chains below all came from one sample that was sequenced in a study of T-cell reconstitution after alpha-beta-depleted transplantation in children. Unique molecular identifiers were incorporated into the prepared TCRbeta library. TCRdb passed the PCR reads through MiXCR, listing each CDR3 protein once. The sample has roughly 120,000 distinct CDR3 sequences, 10% seen once. The sample in question was PBMCs, obtained before TCRalphabeta/CD19-depleted stem cell transplant. These receptors were taken from a boy aged 2 to 10 with acute lymphoblastic leukemia, due to receive a stem cell transplant.

With regard to this clonotype: A read error may be the cause here, since a much bigger clone is one base away. The rearrangement links TRBV7-6 to TRBJ2-1; D uncertain. V was trimmed by 0 bases and J by 3 bases, leaving 12 bases between them. The CDR3 extends over 16 amino acids. Germline V gene sequence: CDR1 SGHVS, CDR2 FNYEAQ. CDR3 protein: CASSLAPYALYNEQFF. As DNA, the CDR3 is TGTGCCAGCAGCTTAGCGCCGTACGCACTCTACAATGAGCAGTTCTTC.

This clonotype was seen more than once but under ten times. J is TRBJ2-3 and V is TRBV5-1; D ambiguous. The germline V gene encodes CDR1 SGHRS and CDR2 YFSETQ. CDR3 size: 13 residues. Trimming cost V 4 bases and J 6 bases, with 12 bases left between them. CDR3 residues: CASSPTNGDTQYF. The CDR3, as DNA: TGCGCCAGCAGCCCAACGAACGGGGATACGCAGTATTTT.

This chain connects TRBV7-6 to TRBJ2-7; D call uncertain. V was shortened by 1 base and J by 7 bases, with 11 bases between the two germline ends. The CDR3 is made up of 13 amino acids. Germline CDR1 and CDR2: SGHVS and FNYEAQ. The CDR3 sequence: CASSLDPPWEQYF. The CDR3, as DNA: TGTGCCAGCAGCTTAGACCCTCCGTGGGAGCAGTACTTC.

The J gene is TRBJ2-3, the V gene TRBV20-1; 7 bases are shared with TRBD2. Germline V gene lookup returns CDR1 DFQATT and CDR2 SNEGSKA (reference sequence). The CDR3 loop spans 16 amino acids. V lost 0 bases to trimming and J lost 4 bases; unmatched junction nucleotides: 10. The CDR3 sequence: CSARDRGRAGPDTQYF. The CDR3 nucleotides are TGCAGTGCTAGAGATCGGGGGAGGGCGGGCCCAGATACGCAGTATTTT.

This clonotype has only a few counts. The rearrangement joins TRBV5-6 to TRBJ1-2; the D gene is possibly TRBD1 (6 bases). The germline CDR1 and CDR2 sequences are SGHDT and YYEEEE. This CDR3 spans 13 amino acids. The V end was cut by 6 bases, the J end by 8 bases, with 17 bases between. The DNA for the CDR3 is TGTGCCAGCACTATGGACAGCTGGGGAGGCTACACCTTC. It translates to CASTMDSWGGYTF.

This clonotype came up a few times. V is TRBV5-1 and J is TRBJ2-1; D is perhaps TRBD2 (5 bases). V was cut by 3 bases and J by 1 base, with 11 bases left in between. The CDR3 has 15 residues. CDR1 and CDR2 (germline): SGHRS, YFSETQ. Here the CDR3 reads CASSSASLSYNEQFF. The CDR3 bases are TGCGCCAGCAGCTCGGCTAGCCTTTCCTACAATGAGCAGTTCTTC.

This clonotype has only a few counts. The genes are TRBV5-1 and TRBJ2-7; the D gene is possibly TRBD2 (6 bases). Trimming removed 4 bases at V and 5 bases at J, with 13 bases between. CDR1 and CDR2 from the germline V gene are SGHRS and YFSETQ. The CDR3 spans 13 residues. CDR3: CASSLVGGDEQYF. The CDR3 bases are TGCGCCAGCAGCCTGGTGGGAGGCGACGAGCAGTACTTC.

This clonotype was detected ten times or more. J is TRBJ2-3 and V is TRBV6-5; tentatively, D is TRBD2 (5 bases). The CDR3 loop spans 15 amino acids. Germline V gives CDR1 MNHEY, CDR2 SVGAGI. V was trimmed by 6 bases and J by 0 bases, leaving 13 bases between them. CDR3 region: CASSRSALSTDTQYF. The CDR3 DNA reads as TGTGCCAGCAGCCGTAGCGCGCTTAGCACAGATACGCAGTATTTT.